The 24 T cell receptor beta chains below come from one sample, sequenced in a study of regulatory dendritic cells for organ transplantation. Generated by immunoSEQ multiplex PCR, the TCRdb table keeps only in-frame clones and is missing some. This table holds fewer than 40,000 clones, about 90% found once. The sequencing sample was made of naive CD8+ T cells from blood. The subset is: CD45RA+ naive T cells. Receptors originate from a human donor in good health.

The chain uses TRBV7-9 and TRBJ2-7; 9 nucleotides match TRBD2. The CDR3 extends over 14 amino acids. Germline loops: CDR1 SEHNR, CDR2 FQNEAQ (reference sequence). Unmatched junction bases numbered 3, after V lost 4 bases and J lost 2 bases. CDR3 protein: CASSSGLATYEQYF. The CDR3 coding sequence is TGTGCCAGCAGCTCGGGACTAGCTACCTACGAGCAGTACTTC.

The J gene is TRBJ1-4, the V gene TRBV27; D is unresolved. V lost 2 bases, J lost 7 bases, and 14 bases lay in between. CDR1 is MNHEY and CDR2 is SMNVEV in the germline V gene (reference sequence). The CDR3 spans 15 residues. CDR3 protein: CASSLQTAPVEKLFF. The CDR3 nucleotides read TGTGCCAGCAGTTTACAAACGGCTCCAGTTGAAAAACTGTTTTTT.

The CDR3 reads CASSLTPGNYEQYF. The CDR3 nucleotides are TGTGCCAGCAGCCTGACGCCAGGGAACTACGAGCAGTACTTC. The gene calls are TRBV16 and TRBJ2-7; D is possibly TRBD1 (5 bases). The germline V gene has CDR1 KGHSY and CDR2 FQNENV. V lost 4 bases and J 3 bases, leaving 13 bases between the germline ends. This CDR3 contains 14 residues.

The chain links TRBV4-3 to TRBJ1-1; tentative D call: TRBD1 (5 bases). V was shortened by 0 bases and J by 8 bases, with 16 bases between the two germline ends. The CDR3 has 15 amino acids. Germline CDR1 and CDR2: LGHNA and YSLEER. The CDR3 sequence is CASSQDSGAREEAFF. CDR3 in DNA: TGCGCCAGCAGCCAAGATAGCGGGGCCAGGGAGGAAGCTTTCTTT.

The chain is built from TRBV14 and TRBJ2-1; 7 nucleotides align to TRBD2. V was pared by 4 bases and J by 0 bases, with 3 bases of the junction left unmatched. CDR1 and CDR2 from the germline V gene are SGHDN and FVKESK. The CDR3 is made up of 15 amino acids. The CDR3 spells CASSRGTNSYNEQFF. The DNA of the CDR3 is TGTGCCAGCAGCCGCGGGACTAACTCCTACAATGAGCAGTTCTTC.

The CDR3 reads CASSLLGGPNQPQHF. CDR3 in DNA: TGTGCCAGCAGCTTATTAGGGGGTCCCAATCAGCCCCAGCATTTT. J is TRBJ1-5 and V is TRBV7-2; TRBD1 is a possible D gene (6 bases). The CDR3 has 15 residues. V shed 2 bases and J shed 3 bases, with 11 bases lying between them. Germline assignment: CDR1 SGHTA and CDR2 FQGNSA.

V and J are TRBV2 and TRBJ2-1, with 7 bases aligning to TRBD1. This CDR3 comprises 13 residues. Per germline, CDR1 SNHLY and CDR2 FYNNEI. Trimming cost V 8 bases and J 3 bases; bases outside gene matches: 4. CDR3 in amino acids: CASLTGSYNEQFF. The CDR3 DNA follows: TGTGCCAGCTTGACAGGGAGCTACAATGAGCAGTTCTTC.

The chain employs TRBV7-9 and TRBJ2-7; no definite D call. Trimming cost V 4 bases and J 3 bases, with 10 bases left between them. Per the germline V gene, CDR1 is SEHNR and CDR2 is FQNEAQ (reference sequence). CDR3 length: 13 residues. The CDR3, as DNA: TGTGCCAGCAGCTCAGGATCCAACTACGAGCAGTACTTC. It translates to CASSSGSNYEQYF.

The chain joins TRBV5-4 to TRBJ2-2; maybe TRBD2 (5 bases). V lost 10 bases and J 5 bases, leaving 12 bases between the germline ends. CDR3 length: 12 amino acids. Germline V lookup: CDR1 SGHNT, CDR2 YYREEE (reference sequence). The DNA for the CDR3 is TGTGCCGACGGGCCGGGGACCGGGGAGCTGTTTTTT. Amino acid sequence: CADGPGTGELFF.

This chain's CDR3 is CASSPRTSGSLVSYEQYF. DNA of the CDR3: TGTGCCAGCAGTCCAAGGACTAGCGGGAGCCTCGTCTCCTACGAGCAGTACTTC. The chain carries TRBV27 and TRBJ2-7, with 13 bases matching TRBD2. The J segment lost 0 bases and the V segment lost 5 bases, leaving 10 bases of the junction unmatched. Germline V gives CDR1 MNHEY, CDR2 SMNVEV (reference sequence). There are 18 residues in the CDR3.

CDR3 DNA sequence: TGCGCCAGCAGCCCCCGAGATATGTCGGGGCAAGCGGGGCGGTACTACGAGCAGTACTTC. Amino acid sequence: CASSPRDMSGQAGRYYEQYF. The rearrangement uses TRBV4-1 and TRBJ2-7; 7 positions match TRBD2. This CDR3 is 20 amino acids long. CDR1 is MGHRA and CDR2 is YSYEKL in the germline V gene. Trimming took 4 bases from V and 3 from J; bases not matched to a gene: 24.

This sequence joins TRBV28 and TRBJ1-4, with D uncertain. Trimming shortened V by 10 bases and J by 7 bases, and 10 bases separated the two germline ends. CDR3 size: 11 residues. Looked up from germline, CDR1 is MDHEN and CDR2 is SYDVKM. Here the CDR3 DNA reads TGTGCCACCGGACTACTTGAAAAACTGTTTTTT. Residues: CATGLLEKLFF.

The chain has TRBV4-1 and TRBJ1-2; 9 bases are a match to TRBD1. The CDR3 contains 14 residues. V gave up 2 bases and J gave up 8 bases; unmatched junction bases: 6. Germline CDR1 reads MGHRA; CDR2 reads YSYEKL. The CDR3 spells CASSQTGGSQGYTF. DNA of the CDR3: TGCGCCAGCAGCCAAACAGGGGGCTCTCAGGGCTACACCTTC.

CDR3 sequence reads: CASRTGNNSPLHF. The CDR3 region has the DNA TGTGCCAGTCGGACCGGTAATAATTCACCCCTCCACTTT. The chain employs TRBV19 and TRBJ1-6; D gene unclear. Trimming shortened V by 8 bases and J by 5 bases, and 10 bases separated the two germline ends. Germline V gives CDR1 LNHDA, CDR2 SQIVND (reference sequence). The CDR3 consists of 13 residues.

The CDR3 loop is CATSAPQGSNSPLHF. The CDR3 nucleotides read TGTGCCACCAGCGCACCACAGGGGTCTAATTCACCCCTCCACTTT. The chain is built from TRBV15 and TRBJ1-6, with TRBD1 matching 7 bases. CDR1 and CDR2 (germline): LNHNV, YYDKDF (reference sequence). CDR3 length: 15 amino acids. J gave up 6 bases and V 5 bases, and 7 bases lay outside the gene matches.

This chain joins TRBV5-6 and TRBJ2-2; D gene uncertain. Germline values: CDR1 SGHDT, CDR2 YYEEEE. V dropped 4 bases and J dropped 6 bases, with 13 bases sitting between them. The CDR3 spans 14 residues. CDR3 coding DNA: TGTGCCAGCAGCCTGACACGAGTGTCCGGGGAGCTGTTTTTT. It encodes CASSLTRVSGELFF.

CDR3 bases: TGTGCCAGCTGTGCGGGACCAGATGTATACGAGCAGTACTTC. Translating gives CASCAGPDVYEQYF. V and J are TRBV6-1 and TRBJ2-7; tentatively, D is TRBD2 (6 bases). The CDR3 covers 14 residues. The germline gives CDR1 MNHNS, CDR2 SASEGT. V lost 8 bases and J 4 bases, leaving 18 bases between the germline ends.

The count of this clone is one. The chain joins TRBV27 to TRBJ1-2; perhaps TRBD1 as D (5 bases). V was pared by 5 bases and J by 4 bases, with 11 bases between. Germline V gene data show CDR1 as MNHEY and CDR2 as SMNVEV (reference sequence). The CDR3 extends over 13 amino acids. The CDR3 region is CASSRGPFYGYTF. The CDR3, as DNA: TGTGCCAGCAGTAGGGGACCCTTCTATGGCTACACCTTC.

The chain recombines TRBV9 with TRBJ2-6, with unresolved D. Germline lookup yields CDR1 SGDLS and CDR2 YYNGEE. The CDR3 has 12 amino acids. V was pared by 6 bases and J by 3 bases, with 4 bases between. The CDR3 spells CASMVGANVLTF. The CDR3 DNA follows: TGTGCCAGCATGGTTGGGGCCAACGTCCTGACTTTC.

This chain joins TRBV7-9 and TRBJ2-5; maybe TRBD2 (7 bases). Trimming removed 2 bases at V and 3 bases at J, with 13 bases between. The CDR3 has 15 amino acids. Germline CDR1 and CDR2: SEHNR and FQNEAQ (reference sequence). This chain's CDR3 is CASSLLKGGEETQYF. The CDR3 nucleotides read TGTGCCAGCAGCTTACTTAAGGGGGGGGAAGAGACCCAGTACTTC.

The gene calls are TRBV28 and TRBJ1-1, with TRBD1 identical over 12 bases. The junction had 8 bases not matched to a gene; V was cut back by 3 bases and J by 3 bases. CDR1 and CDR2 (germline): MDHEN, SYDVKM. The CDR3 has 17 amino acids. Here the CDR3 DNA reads TGTGCCAGCAGTTTCGGGACAGGGGGCTGGGGGGACACTGAAGCTTTCTTT. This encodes CASSFGTGGWGDTEAFF.

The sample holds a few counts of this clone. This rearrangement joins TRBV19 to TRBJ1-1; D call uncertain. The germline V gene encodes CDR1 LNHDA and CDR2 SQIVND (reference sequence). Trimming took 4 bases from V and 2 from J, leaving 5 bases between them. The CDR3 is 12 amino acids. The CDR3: CASSKGNTEAFF. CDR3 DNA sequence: TGTGCCAGTAGTAAGGGAAACACTGAAGCTTTCTTT.

CDR3 bases: TGCGCCAGCAGCCAAGATCTTGCAGATTCCTATGGCTACACCTTC. As protein: CASSQDLADSYGYTF. The chain joins TRBV4-3 to TRBJ1-2; no clear D. V dropped 0 bases and J dropped 4 bases, with 12 bases sitting between them. The CDR3 loop spans 15 amino acids. The germline V gene encodes CDR1 LGHNA and CDR2 YSLEER.

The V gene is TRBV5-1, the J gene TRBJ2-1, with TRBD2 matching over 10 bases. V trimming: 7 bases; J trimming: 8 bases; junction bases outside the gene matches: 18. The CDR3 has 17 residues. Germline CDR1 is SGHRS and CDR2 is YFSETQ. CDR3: CASRKDVRTSGMYEQFF. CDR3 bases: TGCGCCAGCCGCAAAGACGTCAGGACTAGCGGTATGTATGAGCAGTTCTTC.